The clone carrying this T cell receptor beta chain turned up a few times. What it recognizes is unknown. For nine to ten days, roughly 9 x 10^4 sorted CD4+ cells grew with T cell-depleted PBMCs and CEF. The entry originates in a study of CD4 T cells in relation to SARS-CoV-2 and coronaviruses. Findings of the study overall: SARS-CoV-2-driven expansion was significantly weaker in crossreactive than monoreactive clones.

Germline values: CDR1 SEHNR, CDR2 FQNEAQ (reference sequence). The CDR3 is 14 amino acids. The V end lost 1 base, the J end lost 3 bases, and 10 bases lay between the germline ends. CEF-cultured naive and memory CD4+ T cell DNA got survey-level sequencing. Libraries were prepared by immunoSEQ multiplex PCR; TCRdb keeps only in-frame clonotypes and omits some of them. Of about 39,000 clones in the sample, 77% were seen once. This chain joins TRBV7-9 and TRBJ2-7, with D unresolved. This sequence was found in an adult with COVID-19. What was sequenced was memory CD4+ T cells from PBMCs, cultured in vitro. This chain's CDR3 is CASSLGEYLYEQYF. In DNA form, the CDR3 reads TGTGCCAGCAGCTTAGGGGAATACCTCTACGAGCAGTACTTC.